Below, one T cell receptor beta chain is given with its context. Its specific antigen is unknown. No base qualities exist here, and no much larger clone lies one base off it. The source of the sample is a study of T cell responses to AZD1222 COVID-19 vaccine (dated by TCRdb to 2020 to 2023). Describing the broader study: TCR sequencing covered over 230 trial participants: about 210 given two doses of AZD1222 and 26 given two doses of MenACWY control vaccine. Trial participants were enrolled by age into subgroups of 18-55, 56-69 and 70-plus years, and around 140, 26 and 57 TCR-sequenced participants, respectively, were included in these subgroups. Study-level results and caveats: Because no day 14 peak-response samples were available, repertoires were characterized only after the peak T cell response. The vaccine-associated CD4 TCRs covered the entire spike protein, and the dominant responses fell in regions 160-218 and 743-854. Conclusions about previously exposed vaccinees are limited, since just five or six AZD1222 recipients were seropositive for SARS-CoV-2 at baseline. Participants were mostly white British and included more females than males, and it was suggested by the authors that clonal diversity may have been underestimated. Reportedly, close to half of the unique spike-specific TCRs recognized epitopes lying outside the regions that are mutated in the B.1.351 and B.1.1.7 variants. In the small 56-69-year group, the increase in depth fell short of significance, most likely because of low power. Spike-specific TCR breadth and depth rose significantly after two AZD1222 doses compared with day 0 and with MenACWY recipients.

The germline V gene (reference sequence) specifies GTSNPN as CDR1 and SVGIG as CDR2. From the cysteine up to the phenylalanine, the CDR3 has a length of 15 residues. Left in the record is the CDR3 DNA by itself, 45 bases read in frame from the first base. The V end loses 3 bases and the J end loses 0 bases, and a stretch of 11 bases separates them. The sample's time point label is to be understood as: about 28 days (+/-7) after the second vaccine dose. AZD1222 recipients with second doses at about 4 weeks or about 12 weeks were pooled, because spike-specific TCR depth and breadth did not differ between schedules. Vaccinee samples came from UK trials COV001 and COV002, including a single-blind randomized controlled phase 2/3 trial of AZD1222 (ChAdOx1 nCoV-19) in healthy adults. For TCRbeta chain sequencing, PBMC samples were collected from trial participants at day 0 and at day 28 after the second dose.

The CDR3 regions of human TCRbeta chains were subjected to immunosequencing. The authors' analysis ran thus. Repertoire TCRs were checked for matches against a reference library of SARS-CoV-2-specific TCRs that had been generated using the MIRA antigen-specificity platform. Breadth meant the fraction of unique TCRs that were SARS-CoV-2-associated, whereas depth meant the fraction of total T cells that were SARS-CoV-2-associated. Using the MIRA data, every spike-specific TCR was mapped to the spike region that the TCR reacted to and assigned to either a CD4 or a CD8 class. Log10-transformed breadth and depth values were compared by one-way ANOVA with Sidak's multiple comparisons tests. What TCRdb holds here is the immuneACCESS table cut down to in-frame rearrangements. Part of the clones is not present; checked against another copy, under half of the missing clones reflect an unresolved V gene, and the others are unexplained. That table supplies the V and J calls and clone size; D and trimming were determined from the DNA. Within this sample are 130,000 or so clones, with roughly 86% of them counted one time only. The ten largest clones capture 4.5% to 6.5% of the sample.

The receptor's source is an adult who received the AZD1222 COVID-19 vaccine. This receptor chain uses TRBV30 and TRBJ2-2; TRBD1 is a possible D gene, resting on 5 matching bases. The source was peripheral blood, collected 28 days after the second AZD1222 dose. DNA sequence: TGTGCCTGGAGCCGACAGCCCTCGAACACCGGGGAGCTGTTTTTT. Its translation is CAWSRQPSNTGELFF.